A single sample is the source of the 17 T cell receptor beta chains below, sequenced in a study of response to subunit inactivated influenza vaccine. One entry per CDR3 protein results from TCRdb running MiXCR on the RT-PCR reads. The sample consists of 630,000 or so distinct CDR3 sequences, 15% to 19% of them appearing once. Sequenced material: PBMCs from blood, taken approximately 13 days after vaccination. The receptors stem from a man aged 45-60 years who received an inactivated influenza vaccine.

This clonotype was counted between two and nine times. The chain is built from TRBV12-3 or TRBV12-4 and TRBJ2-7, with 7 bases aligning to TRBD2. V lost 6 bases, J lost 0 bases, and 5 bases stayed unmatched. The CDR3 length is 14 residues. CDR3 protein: CASRETGGSYEQYF. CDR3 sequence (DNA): TGTGCCAGCAGGGAAACGGGAGGCTCCTACGAGCAGTACTTC.

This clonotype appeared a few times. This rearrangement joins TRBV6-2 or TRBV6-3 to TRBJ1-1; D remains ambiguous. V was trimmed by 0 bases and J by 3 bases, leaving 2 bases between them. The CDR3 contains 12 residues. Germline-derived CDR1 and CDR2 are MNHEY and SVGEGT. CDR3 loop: CASSYSYTEAFF. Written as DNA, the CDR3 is TGTGCCAGCAGTTACTCGTACACTGAAGCTTTCTTT.

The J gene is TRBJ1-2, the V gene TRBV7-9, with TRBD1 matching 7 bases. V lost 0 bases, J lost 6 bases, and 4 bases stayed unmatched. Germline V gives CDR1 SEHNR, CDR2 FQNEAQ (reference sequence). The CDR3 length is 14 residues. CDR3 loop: CASSLALTGNGYTF. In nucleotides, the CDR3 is TGTGCCAGCAGCTTAGCGTTGACAGGGAATGGCTACACCTTC.

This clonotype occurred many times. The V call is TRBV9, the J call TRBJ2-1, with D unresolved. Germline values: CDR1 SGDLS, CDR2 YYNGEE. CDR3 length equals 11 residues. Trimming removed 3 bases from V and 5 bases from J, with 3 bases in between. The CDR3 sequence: CASSAHNEQFF. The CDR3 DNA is TGTGCCAGCAGCGCCCACAATGAGCAGTTCTTC.

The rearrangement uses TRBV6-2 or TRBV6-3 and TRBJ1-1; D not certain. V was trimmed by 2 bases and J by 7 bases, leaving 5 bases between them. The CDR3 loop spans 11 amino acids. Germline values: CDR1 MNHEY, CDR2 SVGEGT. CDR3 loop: CASSYGSEAFF. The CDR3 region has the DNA TGTGCCAGCAGTTACGGTAGTGAAGCTTTCTTT.

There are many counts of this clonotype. CDR3 nucleotides: TGTGCCTGGAGTGTAGGAGGATACGAGCAGTACTTC. Its translation is CAWSVGGYEQYF. This rearrangement joins TRBV30 to TRBJ2-7; D possibly corresponds to TRBD2 (5 bases). The CDR3 sequence is 12 residues long. Germline V gene sequence: CDR1 GTSNPN, CDR2 SVGIG (reference sequence). Trimming took 0 bases from V and 4 from J, leaving 7 bases between them. Using reference TRBV30 and TRBJ2-7 for the parts outside the CDR3, the full variable domain is SQTIHQWPATLVQPVGSPLSLECTVEGTSNPNLYWYRQAAGRGLQLLFYSVGIGQISSEVPQNLSASRPQDRQFILSSKKLLLSDSGFYLCAWSVGGYEQYFGPGTRLTVT.

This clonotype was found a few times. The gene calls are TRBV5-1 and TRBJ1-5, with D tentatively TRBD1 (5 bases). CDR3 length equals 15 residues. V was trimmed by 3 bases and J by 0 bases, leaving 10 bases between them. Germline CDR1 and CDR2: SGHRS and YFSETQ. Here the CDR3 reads CASSWGPASNQPQHF. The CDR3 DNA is TGCGCCAGCAGCTGGGGACCGGCTAGCAATCAGCCCCAGCATTTT.

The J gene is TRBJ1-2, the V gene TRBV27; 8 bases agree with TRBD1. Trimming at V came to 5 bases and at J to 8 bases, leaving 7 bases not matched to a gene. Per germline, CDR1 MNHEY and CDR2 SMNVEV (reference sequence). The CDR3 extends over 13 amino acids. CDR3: CASSPQGAPGYTF. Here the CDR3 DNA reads TGTGCCAGCAGTCCGCAGGGGGCGCCGGGCTACACCTTC.

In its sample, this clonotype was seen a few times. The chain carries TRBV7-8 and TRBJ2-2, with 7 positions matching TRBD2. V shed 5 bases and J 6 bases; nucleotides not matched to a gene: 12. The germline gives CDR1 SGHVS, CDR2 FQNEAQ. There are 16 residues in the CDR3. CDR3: CASSQLVGGESGELFF. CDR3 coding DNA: TGTGCCAGCAGCCAGCTGGTGGGAGGGGAGTCCGGGGAGCTGTTTTTT.

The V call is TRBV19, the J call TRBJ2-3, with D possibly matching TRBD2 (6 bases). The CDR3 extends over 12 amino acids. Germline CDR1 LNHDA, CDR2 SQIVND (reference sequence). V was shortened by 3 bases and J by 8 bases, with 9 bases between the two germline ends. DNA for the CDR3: TGTGCCAGTAGTATTGAGGGAGGTACGCAGTATTTT. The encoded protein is CASSIEGGTQYF.

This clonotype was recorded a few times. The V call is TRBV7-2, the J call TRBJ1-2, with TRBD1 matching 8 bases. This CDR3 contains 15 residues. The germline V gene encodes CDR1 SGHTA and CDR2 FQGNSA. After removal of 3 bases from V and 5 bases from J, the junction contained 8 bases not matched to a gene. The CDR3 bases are TGTGCCAGCAGCTTGGCAGGGGGCTCGAAGTATGGCTACACCTTC. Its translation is CASSLAGGSKYGYTF.

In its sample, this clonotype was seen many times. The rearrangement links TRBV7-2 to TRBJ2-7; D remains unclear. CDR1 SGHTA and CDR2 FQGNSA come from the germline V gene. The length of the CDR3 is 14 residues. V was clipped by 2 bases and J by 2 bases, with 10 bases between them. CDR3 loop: CASSLILDAYEQYF. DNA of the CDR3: TGTGCCAGCAGCTTAATTCTAGACGCCTACGAGCAGTACTTC.

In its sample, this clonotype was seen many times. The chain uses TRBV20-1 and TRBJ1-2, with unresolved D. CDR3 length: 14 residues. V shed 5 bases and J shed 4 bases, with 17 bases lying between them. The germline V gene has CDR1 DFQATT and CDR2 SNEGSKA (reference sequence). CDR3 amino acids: CSAYKRAGTYGYTF. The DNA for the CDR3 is TGCAGTGCTTACAAGAGGGCAGGAACCTATGGCTACACCTTC.

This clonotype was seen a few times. CDR3 in DNA: TGCAGCGTTGACGGGGGGCTGTACAATGAGCAGTTCTTC. It is translated as CSVDGGLYNEQFF. The chain combines TRBV29-1 with TRBJ2-1; D is perhaps TRBD2 (7 bases). V was trimmed by 3 bases and J by 4 bases, leaving 10 bases between them. The CDR3 totals 13 residues. The germline gives CDR1 SQVTM, CDR2 ANQGSEA.

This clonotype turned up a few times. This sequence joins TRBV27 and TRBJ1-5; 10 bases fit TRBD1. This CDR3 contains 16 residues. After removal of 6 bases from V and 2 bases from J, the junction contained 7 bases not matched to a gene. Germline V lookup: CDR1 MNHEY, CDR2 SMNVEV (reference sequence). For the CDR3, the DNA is TGTGCCAGCAGGGGGGGGACAGGGGTTGGCAATCAGCCCCAGCATTTT. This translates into CASRGGTGVGNQPQHF.

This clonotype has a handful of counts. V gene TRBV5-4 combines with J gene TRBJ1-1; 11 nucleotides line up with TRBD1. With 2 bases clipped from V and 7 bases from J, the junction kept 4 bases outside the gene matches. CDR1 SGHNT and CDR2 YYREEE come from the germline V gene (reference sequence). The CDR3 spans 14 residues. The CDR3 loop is CASSFGTGGDEAFF. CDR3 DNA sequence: TGTGCCAGCAGCTTCGGGACAGGGGGGGATGAAGCTTTCTTT.

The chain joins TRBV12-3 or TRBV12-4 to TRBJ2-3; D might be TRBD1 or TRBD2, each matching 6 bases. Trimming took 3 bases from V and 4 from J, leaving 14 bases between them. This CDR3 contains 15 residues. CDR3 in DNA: TGTGCCAGCAGTTTTTGGGGGGCAAGGTCAGATACGCAGTATTTT. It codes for CASSFWGARSDTQYF.